The 9 T cell receptor beta chains presented below share a single source sample, sequenced in a study of technical replicates of blood from several donors. Repertoires were generated with immunoSEQ multiplex PCR, while TCRdb's copy carries only in-frame clones and drops some. This table has fewer than 95,000 clones, roughly 91% appearing once. The source material was T cells isolated from PBMCs. These receptors originate from a human donor in good health.

The J gene is TRBJ2-3, the V gene TRBV5-8, with D uncertain. Germline loops: CDR1 SGHTS, CDR2 YDEGEE. V was clipped by 3 bases and J by 7 bases, with 12 bases between them. The CDR3 is 13 residues long. CDR3 loop: CASSWQDDHTQYF. The CDR3 DNA sequence: TGTGCCAGCAGCTGGCAGGATGATCATACGCAGTATTTT. Together with reference TRBV5-8 and TRBJ2-3, the CDR3 gives the full variable domain: EAGVTQSPTHLIKTRGQQATLRCSPISGHTSVYWYQQALGLGLQFLLWYDEGEERNRGNFPPRFSGRQFPNYSSELNVNALELEDSALYLCASSWQDDHTQYFGPGTRLTVL.

V gene TRBV7-3 combines with J gene TRBJ1-1; 7 bases align to TRBD1. This CDR3 region has 14 residues. With 2 bases clipped from V and 8 bases from J, the junction kept 8 bases outside the gene matches. The germline CDR1 and CDR2 sequences are SGHTA and FQGTGA. This CDR3 reads CASSLYAGGTEAFF. CDR3 nucleotide sequence: TGTGCCAGCAGCTTATACGCAGGGGGAACAGAAGCTTTCTTT.

The chain recombines TRBV28 with TRBJ1-1; tentatively, D is TRBD1 (5 bases). Trimming cost V 10 bases and J 5 bases, with 17 bases left between them. The germline V gene has CDR1 MDHEN and CDR2 SYDVKM. The CDR3 is 13 residues long. DNA for the CDR3: TGTGCCACCACCCCAGGGATTATGACTGAAGCTTTCTTT. Residues: CATTPGIMTEAFF.

This clone was seen more than once but under ten times. The CDR3 DNA reads TGTGCCAGCAGGACGGGAGCATTCGAGCAGTACTTC. It is translated as CASRTGAFEQYF. This chain links TRBV27 with TRBJ2-7; weak D call: TRBD2 (6 bases). Looked up from germline, CDR1 is MNHEY and CDR2 is SMNVEV (reference sequence). V dropped 6 bases and J dropped 6 bases, with 12 bases sitting between them. This CDR3 comprises 12 residues.

V usage is TRBV25-1 and J usage is TRBJ1-1; D is unresolved. Germline CDR1 MGHDK, CDR2 SYGVNS. This CDR3 has 13 amino acids. The V and J ends lost 6 bases and 0 bases respectively, with 8 bases between them. This chain's CDR3 is CASRWRVNTEAFF. In DNA, the CDR3 is TGTGCCAGCAGATGGAGAGTGAACACTGAAGCTTTCTTT.

The genes are TRBV6-5 and TRBJ1-1; maybe TRBD1 (5 bases). The CDR3 is 15 residues long. Looked up from germline, CDR1 is MNHEY and CDR2 is SVGAGI. V was shortened by 5 bases and J by 3 bases, with 16 bases between the two germline ends. CDR3 sequence (DNA): TGTGCCAGCAGTCTGGCCGCGGGGGTTTACACTGAAGCTTTCTTT. Amino acid sequence: CASSLAAGVYTEAFF.

The table lists this clone with a few counts. The chain links TRBV10-3 to TRBJ1-1; TRBD1 matches at 7 bases. The germline CDR1 and CDR2 sequences are ENHRY and SYGVKD. Losses at the gene ends were 6 bases for V and 5 bases for J; bases not matched to a gene: 9. The CDR3 sequence is 14 residues long. This chain's CDR3 is CAISRGQGETEAFF. As DNA, the CDR3 is TGTGCCATCAGCCGGGGGCAGGGGGAGACTGAAGCTTTCTTT.

The V and J genes are TRBV10-3 and TRBJ1-2, with TRBD1 matching over 7 bases. The V gene end was trimmed by 6 bases and the J gene end by 3 bases; junction bases not matched to a gene: 10. Germline V gene lookup returns CDR1 ENHRY and CDR2 SYGVKD. The CDR3 extends over 15 amino acids. CDR3 residues: CAIRGDSLIDYGYTF. The CDR3 DNA is TGTGCCATCAGGGGGGACAGCCTTATCGACTATGGCTACACCTTC.

The rearrangement links TRBV13 to TRBJ2-2; tentative D call: TRBD2 (5 bases). V lost 1 base and J lost 1, with 10 bases in between. The germline V gene encodes CDR1 PRHDT and CDR2 FYEKMQ (reference sequence). The CDR3 has 16 residues. In nucleotides, the CDR3 is TGTGCCAGCAGCTTAGCGGGGTGGAGGAACACCGGGGAGCTGTTTTTT. It translates to CASSLAGWRNTGELFF.